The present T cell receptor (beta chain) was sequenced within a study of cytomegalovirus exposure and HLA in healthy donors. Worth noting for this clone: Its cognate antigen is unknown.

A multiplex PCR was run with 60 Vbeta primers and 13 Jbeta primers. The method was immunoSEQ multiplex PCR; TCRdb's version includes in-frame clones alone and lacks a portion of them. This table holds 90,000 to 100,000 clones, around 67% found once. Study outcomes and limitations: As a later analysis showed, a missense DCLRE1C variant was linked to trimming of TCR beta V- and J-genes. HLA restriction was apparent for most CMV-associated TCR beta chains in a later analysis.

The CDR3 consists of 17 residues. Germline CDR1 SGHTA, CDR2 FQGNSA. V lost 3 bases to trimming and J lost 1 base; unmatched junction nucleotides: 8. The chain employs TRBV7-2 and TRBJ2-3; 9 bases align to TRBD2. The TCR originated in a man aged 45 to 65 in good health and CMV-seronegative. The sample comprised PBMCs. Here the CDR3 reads CASSFTAGGYGTDTQYF. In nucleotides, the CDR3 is TGTGCCAGCAGCTTTACAGCGGGGGGTTATGGCACAGATACGCAGTATTTT.